Listed below are T cell receptor beta chains from one sample, sequenced in a study of beta chain features in type 1 diabetes. Profiling relied on immunoSEQ multiplex PCR, and the TCRdb table lists in-frame clones only, not all of them. Of more than 550,000 clones in the sample, more than 13% were seen once. The specimen sequenced was naive CD4+ T cells from blood. Receptors originate from a man younger than 30 with type 1 diabetes. Both conserved end residues are part of each CDR3. Not every row has a clone size; where given, it reads once, few, many or a size class.

v_gene | abundance | CDR3aa
TRBV30 | - | CAWSPTPGGGYNEQFF
TRBV14 | - | CASSQVASGSGYGYTF
TRBV5-1 | - | CASSPGSNYGYTF
TRBV6-5 | few | CASSYLDAGRNEQFF
TRBV5-1 | few | CASSRAGNSPLHF
TRBV7-9 | few | CASSFSGTGDTEAFF
TRBV30 | few | CAWSPPGLSGAFF
TRBV27 | - | CASGSVGVGQGDLYEQYF
TRBV7-8 | few | CASSFSAWDANYGYTF
TRBV4-2 | few | CASSQDIDTQYF